Below, 8 T cell receptor beta chains from the same sample are listed, as sequenced in a study of long-term antiretroviral therapy in people with HIV. With survey level as its setting, the immunoSEQ assay was v3.0. Assay: immunoSEQ multiplex PCR; the TCRdb copy retains only in-frame clones and omits some. The sample lists under 15,000 clones, 70% to 80% occurring once. Sequences were derived from unsorted PBMCs, sampled 1.3 years after starting antiretroviral therapy. The receptor set was obtained from a woman between 18 and 29 years old with HIV.

As for this clone: The junction departs from the called germline gene at one end, perhaps through a read error. This rearrangement joins TRBV18 to TRBJ1-4; TRBD1 might be the D (6 bases). The germline gives CDR1 KGHSH, CDR2 LQKENI. The CDR3 runs 14 residues. CDR3: CASSAPGQGEKLFF. The CDR3 coding sequence is TGTGCCAGCTCAGCACCGGGACAAGGTGAAAAACTGTTTTTT. The whole variable domain, remainder taken from reference TRBV18 and TRBJ1-4, is NAGVMQNPRHLVRRRGQEARLRCSPMKGHSHVYWYRQLPEEGLKFMVYLQKENIIDESGMPKERFSAEFPKEGPSILRIQQVVRGDSAAYFCASSAPGQGEKLFFGSGTQLSVL.

This chain joins TRBV7-8 and TRBJ2-7; D perhaps matches TRBD2 (5 bases). This CDR3 has 13 amino acids. Germline lookup yields CDR1 SGHVS and CDR2 FQNEAQ. Trimming took 5 bases from V and 7 from J, leaving 15 bases between them. CDR3: CASSLDLQVEQYF. CDR3 in DNA: TGTGCCAGCAGCCTGGACTTGCAAGTGGAGCAGTACTTC.

The rearrangement joins TRBV28 to TRBJ1-2; TRBD1 agrees at 7 bases. V lost 6 bases and J lost 8; bases outside the gene matches: 18. Germline V CDR1 and CDR2: MDHEN, SYDVKM. The CDR3 is 16 residues long. The DNA of the CDR3 is TGTGCCAGCAGCCCCCTAGTGAACAGGGGAAAGCGAGGCTACACCTTC. Amino acid sequence: CASSPLVNRGKRGYTF.

This chain joins TRBV7-9 and TRBJ2-5; no firm D call. CDR1 SEHNR and CDR2 FQNEAQ come from the germline V gene (reference sequence). V gave up 0 bases and J gave up 4 bases, with 9 bases separating them. This CDR3 spans 14 amino acids. CDR3 in amino acids: CASSLAVSPETQYF. The DNA of the CDR3 is TGTGCCAGCAGCTTAGCGGTCTCCCCAGAGACCCAGTACTTC.

The gene calls are TRBV28 and TRBJ1-5, with D unresolved. The CDR3 sequence is 13 residues long. Germline CDR1 and CDR2: MDHEN and SYDVKM. V was clipped by 6 bases and J by 0 bases, with 6 bases between them. Here the CDR3 reads CASRWYSNQPQHF. CDR3 in DNA: TGTGCCAGCAGATGGTATAGCAATCAGCCCCAGCATTTT.

This clone is medium-sized within its sample. The genes are TRBV6-6 and TRBJ1-3; D remains unclear. Germline V gene data show CDR1 as MNHNY and CDR2 as SVGAGI (reference sequence). Trimming removed 0 bases from V and 4 bases from J, with 10 bases in between. The CDR3 loop spans 15 amino acids. CDR3 residues: CASSYSRGVGNTIYF. The CDR3 DNA reads TGTGCCAGCAGTTACTCGCGTGGGGTAGGAAACACCATATATTTT.

The rearrangement joins TRBV28 to TRBJ1-1; the D is unclear. Trimming pared 5 bases from V and 5 bases from J, leaving 15 bases between. From germline, CDR1 is MDHEN and CDR2 SYDVKM. The CDR3 totals 14 residues. In nucleotides, the CDR3 is TGTGCCAGCAGTCCACGGGCCCTTTTAACTGAAGCTTTCTTT. This translates into CASSPRALLTEAFF.

This clone was detected a few times. The chain employs TRBV18 and TRBJ2-7; the D gene is possibly TRBD1 (6 bases). Looked up from germline, CDR1 is KGHSH and CDR2 is LQKENI. The CDR3 has 13 residues. V dropped 9 bases and J dropped 3 bases, with 15 bases sitting between them. The CDR3 is CASSQGQDYEQYF. The CDR3 bases are TGTGCCAGTTCCCAGGGACAAGACTACGAGCAGTACTTC.